Reported below is one T cell receptor beta chain. What it binds is not known. This specimen comes from a study of human thymus T cells. In corrective heart surgery, resections were taken, and these provided the thymus tissue. Study conclusions and caveats: Thymic TCR repertoires of unrelated people reportedly overlapped highly.

TCRdb's table, derived via immunoSEQ multiplex PCR, lists solely in-frame clones and lacks some. The sample carries approximately 70,000 clones, 85% to 95% recorded once. CDR1 is ENHRY and CDR2 is SYGVKD in the germline V gene. The CDR3 runs to 12 residues. V was shortened by 5 bases and J by 3 bases, with 6 bases between the two germline ends. The sequencing input was thymus tissue. The chain couples TRBV10-3 to TRBJ2-3; D unresolved. The sequence was obtained from a girl younger than two with a congenital heart defect but otherwise immunologically healthy. The CDR3 DNA reads TGTGCCATCAGTCCCCATACAGATACGCAGTATTTT. It codes for CAISPHTDTQYF.